One and the same sample provided the 29 T cell receptor beta chains below, sequenced in a study of cytomegalovirus exposure and HLA in healthy donors. Primers for the PCR totalled 60 Vbeta and 13 Jbeta. TCRdb's table, derived via immunoSEQ multiplex PCR, lists solely in-frame clones and lacks some. The sample has 150,000 to 200,000 clones; 75% to 90% are singletons. Sequences were obtained from PBMCs. The receptors were sampled from a man between 18 and 35 years old in good health and CMV-seropositive.

The rearrangement joins TRBV29-1 to TRBJ1-6; 8 nucleotides match TRBD1. The length of the CDR3 is 13 residues. Germline-derived CDR1 and CDR2 are SQVTM and ANQGSEA. Trimming took 7 bases from V and 6 from J; bases not matched to a gene: 5. CDR3 region: CSAGTGGNSPLHF. In DNA, the CDR3 is TGCAGCGCTGGGACAGGCGGTAATTCACCCCTCCACTTT.

The chain links TRBV4-3 to TRBJ2-3; 9 positions match TRBD1. The germline gives CDR1 LGHNA, CDR2 YSLEER. The CDR3 runs to 15 residues. V shed 0 bases and J 8 bases; nucleotides not matched to a gene: 6. This chain's CDR3 is CASSQDGTGYSTQYF. The CDR3 nucleotides are TGCGCCAGCAGCCAAGATGGGACAGGGTATTCTACGCAGTATTTT.

The rearrangement links TRBV10-3 to TRBJ2-3, with D perhaps TRBD2 (7 bases). Germline assignment: CDR1 ENHRY and CDR2 SYGVKD. The CDR3 loop spans 15 amino acids. Trimming removed 6 bases at V and 2 bases at J, with 15 bases between. The CDR3 loop is CAISLADSPTDTQYF. In DNA, the CDR3 is TGTGCCATCAGCCTAGCGGACAGTCCCACAGATACGCAGTATTTT.

The chain is built from TRBV6-5 and TRBJ2-1; maybe TRBD1 (6 bases). CDR3 size: 15 residues. V dropped 6 bases and J dropped 5 bases, with 17 bases sitting between them. Germline V gene lookup returns CDR1 MNHEY and CDR2 SVGAGI. This chain's CDR3 is CASRRTGYWNNEQFF. As DNA, the CDR3 is TGTGCCAGCAGGCGCACAGGGTATTGGAACAATGAGCAGTTCTTC.

This clone was detected only once. This chain connects TRBV5-1 to TRBJ2-7, with TRBD2 as a possible D gene (6 bases). The CDR3 totals 17 residues. Trimming cost V 2 bases and J 0 bases, with 18 bases left between them. The germline CDR1 and CDR2 sequences are SGHRS and YFSETQ. The CDR3 loop is CASSFHAGSDISYEQYF. The CDR3 region has the DNA TGCGCCAGCAGCTTCCACGCGGGGAGCGATATCTCCTACGAGCAGTACTTC.

The CDR3 bases are TGCGCCAGCAGCTTGGGGGGACAGGTACCACCAGTGGCTAATGAAAAACTGTTTTTT. Amino acid sequence: CASSLGGQVPPVANEKLFF. V gene TRBV5-1 combines with J gene TRBJ1-4; 8 bases agree with TRBD1. CDR3 size: 19 residues. V was clipped by 0 bases and J by 3 bases; unmatched bases: 13. Germline-derived CDR1 and CDR2 are SGHRS and YFSETQ.

CDR3 region: CASSLERRGPGGSPLHF. DNA of the CDR3: TGTGCCAGCAGCTTAGAGCGCAGGGGGCCGGGGGGTTCACCCCTCCACTTT. The chain carries TRBV7-8 and TRBJ1-6, with 8 positions matching TRBD1. Germline CDR1 is SGHVS and CDR2 is FQNEAQ. V trimming: 1 base; J trimming: 9 bases; junction bases outside the gene matches: 11. This CDR3 region has 17 residues.

The chain uses TRBV14 and TRBJ1-1; D unclear. The CDR3 loop spans 15 amino acids. Germline V gene lookup returns CDR1 SGHDN and CDR2 FVKESK. The ends were cut back, 0 bases at V and 1 base at J, with 9 bases in the middle. CDR3 coding DNA: TGTGCCAGCAGCCAAGATTCTGCGGGGAACACTGAAGCTTTCTTT. Its translation is CASSQDSAGNTEAFF.

This clone was seen a few times. The chain is built from TRBV2 and TRBJ1-5, with D unclear. Between the trimmed V and J ends, which lost 6 bases and 3 bases, there was a span of 9 bases. The CDR3 spans 13 residues. Germline values: CDR1 SNHLY, CDR2 FYNNEI. The CDR3, as DNA: TGTGCCAGCAGGTCTCAGAACAATCAGCCCCAGCATTTT. This translates into CASRSQNNQPQHF. Full variable domain (rest looked up from reference TRBV2 and TRBJ1-5): EPEVTQTPSHQVTQMGQEVILRCVPISNHLYFYWYRQILGQKVEFLVSFYNNEISEKSEIFDDQFSVERPDGSNFTLKIRSTKLEDSAMYFCASRSQNNQPQHFGDGTRLSIL.

The V and J genes are TRBV19 and TRBJ1-2; 7 bases line up with TRBD1. CDR1 is LNHDA and CDR2 is SQIVND in the germline V gene (reference sequence). This CDR3 has 14 amino acids. J lost 4 bases, V lost 5 bases, and 7 bases had no gene match. Written as DNA, the CDR3 is TGTGCCAGTAGTTACCATGACAGGGTCTATGGCTACACCTTC. This encodes CASSYHDRVYGYTF.

The genes are TRBV7-2 and TRBJ1-4; TRBD1 matches at 7 bases. Germline CDR1 and CDR2: SGHTA and FQGNSA. V was clipped by 5 bases and J by 5 bases; unmatched bases: 2. This CDR3 region has 13 residues. The CDR3 DNA reads TGTGCCAGCAGCCCGGGACAGAATGAAAAACTGTTTTTT. Translation: CASSPGQNEKLFF.

The genes are TRBV30 and TRBJ2-7, with a possible D match to TRBD1 (6 bases). The CDR3 length is 13 residues. Between the trimmed V and J ends, which lost 1 base and 6 bases, there was a span of 13 bases. Germline V gene data show CDR1 as GTSNPN and CDR2 as SVGIG (reference sequence). The CDR3 DNA follows: TGTGCCTGGAGTGAGGGTAGAGGGGGCGAGCAGTACTTC. Translation gives CAWSEGRGGEQYF.

The chain links TRBV2 to TRBJ1-5; TRBD1 matches 10 bases. Germline CDR1 is SNHLY and CDR2 is FYNNEI. Germline trimming cut 4 bases from V and 0 bases from J; bases unmatched to any gene: 6. The CDR3 has 17 amino acids. The CDR3 protein is CASSATGTGVSNQPQHF. The CDR3 coding sequence is TGTGCCAGCAGTGCAACCGGGACAGGGGTTAGCAATCAGCCCCAGCATTTT.

This clone was observed once. This chain joins TRBV7-9 and TRBJ2-7, with 10 positions matching TRBD1. Germline-derived CDR1 and CDR2 are SEHNR and FQNEAQ (reference sequence). The junction had 8 bases not matched to a gene; V was cut back by 3 bases and J by 3 bases. This CDR3 comprises 16 residues. The CDR3 loop is CASSFSPGQGIYEQYF. In nucleotides, the CDR3 is TGTGCCAGCAGCTTTTCGCCGGGACAGGGGATCTACGAGCAGTACTTC.

This chain joins TRBV4-2 and TRBJ1-3; 8 nucleotides match TRBD1. The V gene end was trimmed by 2 bases and the J gene end by 4 bases; junction bases not matched to a gene: 13. This CDR3 contains 18 residues. CDR1 is LGHNA and CDR2 is YNFKEQ in the germline V gene. In DNA, the CDR3 is TGTGCCAGCAGCCAACCCCAACCGCCCGGACAGGGAGGAAACACCATATATTTT. Residues: CASSQPQPPGQGGNTIYF.

Only one count was recorded for this clone. This chain connects TRBV19 to TRBJ1-2, with D unresolved. V was clipped by 7 bases and J by 7 bases, with 16 bases between them. The CDR3 is 13 residues long. Germline loops: CDR1 LNHDA, CDR2 SQIVND (reference sequence). In DNA form, the CDR3 reads TGTGCCAGTACCATGGGAGGGTTCGGTGGCTACACCTTC. Residues: CASTMGGFGGYTF.

The CDR3 loop is CASSEFRQGGSPLHF. The CDR3 DNA reads TGTGCCAGCAGTGAATTTAGGCAGGGGGGCTCACCCCTCCACTTT. The J gene is TRBJ1-6, the V gene TRBV25-1, with 7 bases aligning to TRBD1. Trimming at V came to 1 base and at J to 10 bases, leaving 7 bases not matched to a gene. CDR1 is MGHDK and CDR2 is SYGVNS in the germline V gene. The CDR3 loop spans 15 amino acids.

The rearrangement joins TRBV5-1 to TRBJ2-7; D may be TRBD1 (5 bases). This CDR3 is 15 amino acids long. V lost 4 bases, J lost 0 bases, and 14 bases lay in between. From germline, CDR1 is SGHRS and CDR2 YFSETQ. CDR3 region: CASSRETVSSYEQYF. In nucleotides, the CDR3 is TGCGCCAGCAGCCGCGAGACAGTTAGCTCCTACGAGCAGTACTTC.

The chain links TRBV15 to TRBJ2-3; TRBD2 agrees at 11 bases. This CDR3 is 14 amino acids long. J gave up 8 bases and V 6 bases, and 7 bases lay outside the gene matches. CDR1 LNHNV and CDR2 YYDKDF come from the germline V gene (reference sequence). Written as DNA, the CDR3 is TGTGCCACCAGGTTAACTAGCGGGGGAGGTACGCAGTATTTT. It yields the protein CATRLTSGGGTQYF.

The chain recombines TRBV7-9 with TRBJ1-2; a possible D gene is TRBD1 (6 bases). There are 15 residues in the CDR3. Germline V gene data show CDR1 as SEHNR and CDR2 as FQNEAQ (reference sequence). V lost 5 bases, J lost 4 bases, and 17 bases lay in between. The CDR3 is CASSDPGAQGYGYTF. CDR3 bases: TGTGCCAGCAGCGACCCAGGGGCCCAGGGCTATGGCTACACCTTC.

The rearrangement links TRBV6-4 to TRBJ1-5; 9 positions agree with TRBD1. Germline-derived CDR1 and CDR2 are MRHNA and SNTAGT. The CDR3 runs to 13 residues. V trimming: 4 bases; J trimming: 7 bases; junction bases outside the gene matches: 2. CDR3 DNA sequence: TGTGCCAGCAGTGCGGACAGGGGCCAGCCCCAGCATTTT. Translating it yields CASSADRGQPQHF.

This clone was detected only once. The chain joins TRBV5-6 to TRBJ2-5; a possible D gene is TRBD1 (6 bases). CDR3 length: 15 residues. The V and J ends lost 6 bases and 2 bases respectively, with 17 bases between them. CDR1 and CDR2 (germline): SGHDT, YYEEEE. CDR3 amino acids: CASTGTTTTQETQYF. Here the CDR3 DNA reads TGTGCCAGCACCGGGACAACTACTACTCAAGAGACCCAGTACTTC.

This chain joins TRBV5-1 and TRBJ1-1; perhaps TRBD1 as D (5 bases). V lost 0 bases to trimming and J lost 0 bases, with 12 bases between them. The germline CDR1 and CDR2 sequences are SGHRS and YFSETQ. This CDR3 is 16 amino acids long. The CDR3 DNA sequence: TGCGCCAGCAGCTTGGATTCGAGACAGATGAACACTGAAGCTTTCTTT. This sequence encodes CASSLDSRQMNTEAFF.

The chain uses TRBV19 and TRBJ2-2; 7 bases fit TRBD1. V lost 6 bases to trimming and J lost 6 bases; unmatched junction nucleotides: 10. The CDR3 contains 15 residues. The V gene's germline CDR1 is LNHDA and CDR2 SQIVND (reference sequence). As DNA, the CDR3 is TGTGCCAGTAGCCGGCGAGGGGGCGCGGCCGGGGAGCTGTTTTTT. Protein sequence: CASSRRGGAAGELFF.

CDR3 in amino acids: CASSIGGGGTDTQYF. Written as DNA, the CDR3 is TGTGCCAGTAGTATAGGCGGGGGGGGCACAGATACGCAGTATTTT. This sequence joins TRBV19 and TRBJ2-3; 9 bases align to TRBD2. J gave up 1 base and V 1 base, and 0 bases lay outside the gene matches. Germline loops: CDR1 LNHDA, CDR2 SQIVND (reference sequence). The CDR3 covers 15 residues. Filled out from reference TRBV19 and TRBJ2-3, the complete variable domain reads DGGITQSPKYLFRKEGQNVTLSCEQNLNHDAMYWYRQDPGQGLRLIYYSQIVNDFQKGDIAEGYSVSREKKESFPLTVTSAQKNPTAFYLCASSIGGGGTDTQYFGPGTRLTVL.

The chain is built from TRBV9 and TRBJ2-1; D ambiguous. Trimming removed 0 bases from V and 5 bases from J, with 12 bases in between. Germline V gene data show CDR1 as SGDLS and CDR2 as YYNGEE. This CDR3 is 15 amino acids long. The CDR3 nucleotides are TGTGCCAGCAGCGTAGCTGGTGCGGTCCACAATGAGCAGTTCTTC. Protein product: CASSVAGAVHNEQFF.

The J gene is TRBJ1-1, the V gene TRBV7-8; 7 bases align to TRBD1. Germline values: CDR1 SGHVS, CDR2 FQNEAQ. The CDR3 consists of 14 residues. After removal of 8 bases from V and 6 bases from J, the junction contained 12 bases not matched to a gene. The CDR3 loop is CASRELTGFPEAFF. The DNA of the CDR3 is TGTGCCAGCCGCGAACTGACAGGGTTCCCTGAAGCTTTCTTT.

This sequence joins TRBV18 and TRBJ2-7; D not certain. Germline V gives CDR1 KGHSH, CDR2 LQKENI. This CDR3 is built from 14 residues. Trimming stripped 1 base from V and 0 bases from J, with 7 bases between. Here the CDR3 DNA reads TGTGCCAGCTCACCACTCTCCCGCTCCTACGAGCAGTACTTC. Protein sequence: CASSPLSRSYEQYF.

In this sample, this clone turned up once. This chain links TRBV11-2 with TRBJ1-1, with 7 bases fitting TRBD1. Trimming removed 5 bases from V and 10 bases from J; junction bases left unmatched: 7. Germline CDR1 is SGHAT and CDR2 is FQNNGV. The CDR3 is 12 residues long. In nucleotides, the CDR3 is TGTGCCAGCAGCGCCACAGGGGTTGGAGCTTTCTTT. Its translation is CASSATGVGAFF.